What follows are 5 T cell receptor beta chains derived from one specimen sequenced in a study of blood T cell repertoires in COVID-19. Only in-frame clones appear in the TCRdb table, and some are missing; sequencing was by immunoSEQ multiplex PCR. Of 90,000 or so clones in the sample, roughly 87% were seen once. Source material: peripheral blood. The receptors here all came from a man between 18 and 35 years old with COVID-19, enrolled during active disease.

This chain uses TRBV2 with TRBJ2-1, with D possibly TRBD2 on 5 matching bases. This CDR3 is built from 14 residues. The V gene lost 6 bases and the J gene lost 9 bases, with 18 bases spanning the gap. CDR1 SNHLY and CDR2 FYNNEI come from the germline V gene. CDR3 loop: CASRESIGGSEQFF. CDR3 DNA sequence: TGTGCCAGCAGAGAGTCCATTGGAGGTAGTGAGCAGTTCTTC. Using reference TRBV2 and TRBJ2-1 for the parts outside the CDR3, the full variable domain is EPEVTQTPSHQVTQMGQEVILRCVPISNHLYFYWYRQILGQKVEFLVSFYNNEISEKSEIFDDQFSVERPDGSNFTLKIRSTKLEDSAMYFCASRESIGGSEQFFGPGTRLTVL.

The chain couples TRBV7-2 to TRBJ2-7, with D perhaps matching TRBD1 (5 bases). Trimming cost V 6 bases and J 2 bases, with 14 bases left between them. The V gene's germline CDR1 is SGHTA and CDR2 FQGNSA. The CDR3 is made up of 14 amino acids. CDR3: CASSPSAGPYEQYF. The CDR3, as DNA: TGTGCCAGCAGTCCTTCAGCAGGGCCCTACGAGCAGTACTTC.

This chain links TRBV30 with TRBJ2-6; weak D call: TRBD2 (5 bases). Germline-derived CDR1 and CDR2 are GTSNPN and SVGIG (reference sequence). This CDR3 is 16 amino acids long. The V end was cut by 5 bases, the J end by 4 bases, with 18 bases between. The CDR3 DNA follows: TGTGCCTGGGACCGGGGTTCTCGGGCAGGGGCCAACGTCCTGACTTTC. Residues: CAWDRGSRAGANVLTF.

The CDR3 nucleotides are TGTGCCAGCAGCTTGGGGGCAGGCTACGAGCAGTACTTC. Translation gives CASSLGAGYEQYF. The chain couples TRBV5-8 to TRBJ2-7; D gene uncertain. From germline, CDR1 is SGHTS and CDR2 YDEGEE. The V and J ends lost 0 bases and 3 bases respectively, with 7 bases between them. The CDR3 is 13 amino acids.

This sequence joins TRBV12-3 or TRBV12-4 and TRBJ1-3; D not resolved. V was trimmed by 2 bases and J by 4 bases, leaving 3 bases between them. The CDR3 is made up of 12 amino acids. This chain's CDR3 is CASSLQGNTIYF. The DNA for the CDR3 is TGTGCCAGCAGTTTACAGGGAAACACCATATATTTT.